The rows below give T cell receptor beta chains drawn from one sample of a study of blood T cell repertoires in COVID-19. The data were produced by immunoSEQ multiplex PCR, yet TCRdb's version contains in-frame clones alone and is incomplete. The sample includes fewer than 85,000 clones, around 90% of them seen just once. Sequenced sample: peripheral blood. These receptors were collected from a man aged 55 to 70 with acute or convalescent COVID-19. CDR3s include the opening cysteine and the closing phenylalanine or tryptophan. The D gene is left open where the match is weak. Clone size is stated in some rows and not others, as once, few, many or a class when expanded.

once,NA,TRBV6-2/TRBV6-3,TRBJ2-7,CASSQRGSSRVSYEQYF,TGTGCCAGCAGTCAAAGGGGCTCCTCACGAGTTAGTTACGAGCAGTACTTC
NA,NA,TRBV3-1/TRBV3-2,TRBJ2-3,CASSPTGDTQYF,TGTGCCAGCAGCCCCACCGGGGATACGCAGTATTTT
NA,TRBD1,TRBV5-4,TRBJ1-1,CASSSPGQGVSTEAFF,TGTGCCAGCAGCTCGCCGGGACAGGGGGTTTCCACTGAAGCTTTCTTT
NA,TRBD1,TRBV24-1,TRBJ1-2,CATSESGQPYGYTF,TGTGCCACCAGTGAGTCGGGACAGCCCTATGGCTACACCTTC
NA,TRBD2,TRBV6-2/TRBV6-3,TRBJ2-3,CASSSGLAGGRGPDTQYF,TGTGCCAGCAGTTCTGGACTAGCGGGGGGGCGGGGCCCAGATACGCAGTATTTT
NA,TRBD2,TRBV12-3/TRBV12-4,TRBJ2-3,CATGGGRGYTQYF,TGTGCCACCGGCGGGGGGCGAGGGTATACGCAGTATTTT
NA,TRBD1,TRBV6-5,TRBJ1-5,CATATGGRNQPQHF,TGTGCCACCGCGACAGGGGGCAGAAATCAGCCCCAGCATTTT
NA,TRBD1,TRBV4-3,TRBJ2-7,CASSQDSGQATEQYF,TGCGCCAGCAGCCAAGATTCAGGACAGGCCACCGAGCAGTACTTC
few,NA,TRBV7-8,TRBJ1-3,CASSLGASGNTIYF,TGTGCCAGCAGCTTAGGGGCCTCTGGAAACACCATATATTTT
NA,NA,TRBV7-2,TRBJ1-5,CASSLVGGVVRGQPQHF,TGTGCCAGCAGCTTAGTAGGAGGGGTGGTGCGCGGTCAGCCCCAGCATTTT
NA,TRBD1,TRBV3-1/TRBV3-2,TRBJ2-1,CASSQVGQGFNEQFF,TGTGCCAGCAGCCAAGTGGGACAGGGATTCAATGAGCAGTTCTTC
NA,NA,TRBV5-1,TRBJ1-2,CASSFGLGTSYGYTF,TGCGCCAGCAGCTTTGGCCTAGGGACTTCCTATGGCTACACCTTC
NA,NA,TRBV11-2,TRBJ2-7,CASSLQRASGSYEQYF,TGTGCCAGCAGCTTACAGAGGGCCTCGGGATCCTACGAGCAGTACTTC
many,NA,TRBV5-1,TRBJ2-7,CASSQQADLGYEQYF,TGCGCCAGCAGCCAGCAAGCGGATCTGGGGTACGAGCAGTACTTC
NA,NA,TRBV7-8,TRBJ2-5,CASTQWETQYF,TGTGCCAGCACACAATGGGAGACCCAGTACTTC
NA,TRBD2,TRBV30,TRBJ2-1,CAWSPGLGADEQFF,TGTGCCTGGAGTCCAGGACTAGGTGCTGATGAGCAGTTCTTC